This TCR beta chain originates from a study of OX40 agonist ivuxolimab in advanced cancers. About the study as a whole: Ivuxolimab was an agonistic, fully human IgG2 monoclonal antibody directed against OX40 (CD134), a costimulatory receptor. Intravenous ivuxolimab was administered to patients every 2 weeks at six dose levels: 0.01, 0.1, 0.3, 1.5, 3 and 10 mg/kg. Among the 50 to 55 dose-escalation patients, about 19 had hepatocellular carcinoma, 15 melanoma, 9 renal cell carcinoma and 9 head and neck cancer. In the dose-escalation cohort, roughly 82% of patients were male, and the mean age was around 60 years with a range of roughly 20 to 85. Patients were allowed to have had prior anti-PD-1, anti-PD-L1 or anti-CTLA-4 therapy, and approximately 40% of the dose-escalation patients had previously received checkpoint inhibitors. Three dose-escalation patients achieved partial responses, one with hepatocellular carcinoma and two with cutaneous melanoma. The purpose of peripheral TCRbeta sequencing was to test whether ivuxolimab changed TCR sequence diversity and led to clonal T-cell expansion. The monotherapy dose-escalation portion (N of about 50 patients) of the phase I ivuxolimab trial is reported in the paper. The research as a whole found: The antigen specificity of the peripheral T cells that underwent clonal expansion was not determined. After ivuxolimab, CD8+ T cells had more expanded clones than CD4+ T cells on average. At doses from 0.1 to 3.0 mg/kg, clonal expansion was seen in both CD4+ and CD8+ blood T cells between baseline and week 6. Low levels of normalized T-cell clonal expansion were also seen in some nonresponding patients. In partial responders in the 0.1-3.0 mg/kg groups, normalized peripheral clonal expansion was found to be among the lowest, especially among CD8+ T cells.

Trimming removed 4 bases from V and 8 bases from J, leaving 20 bases between the germline ends. Inclusive of the bounding cysteine and phenylalanine, the CDR3 is 16 residues long. Here the CDR3 DNA is all that survives: 48 bases in frame from base 1. With respect to this clone: The antigen it recognizes is unknown. Base qualities were left out, and no much larger clone turns up one base away.

Patients with a history of autoimmune disease or receiving systemic immunosuppression were excluded from the trial. Peripheral blood for TCR sequencing was drawn from every dose cohort at baseline, at cycle 4 day 1 and at cycle 7 day 1. Samples came from an open-label, multicenter, first-in-human phase I dose-escalation trial of ivuxolimab. Adults with locally advanced or metastatic head and neck squamous cell, hepatocellular, melanoma or renal cell carcinoma were enrolled in the trial. CD4+ and CD8+ T cells were sorted separately from peripheral blood before TCR sequencing. For sequencing of the TCRbeta CDR3 region, genomic DNA was extracted from the sorted cells. The immunoSEQ Assay was used to sequence the TCRbeta CDR3 regions. The table was pulled from immuneACCESS by TCRdb, which kept in-frame rearrangements only. Such tables lose some clones; where checked, under half of the loss comes from unresolved V genes, and the rest has no known cause. The sample table shows about 52,000 clones, and around 85% are seen once. The ten biggest clones cover 14% of the sample.

Specimen: CD4+ or CD8+ T cells sorted from blood, collected in a trial of the OX40 agonist ivuxolimab. The chain links TRBV23-1 with TRBJ1-4; a tentative D call is TRBD1 (6 bases match). TRBV23-1 is assigned to the ORF class and has an uncertain function. The TCR originated in an adult with an advanced solid tumor such as melanoma, head and neck, liver or kidney cancer. The sequenced DNA is TGCGCCAGCAGTCTGAATAAACGGGGGCCTTTAGAAAAACTGTTTTTT. Its translation is CASSLNKRGPLEKLFF.